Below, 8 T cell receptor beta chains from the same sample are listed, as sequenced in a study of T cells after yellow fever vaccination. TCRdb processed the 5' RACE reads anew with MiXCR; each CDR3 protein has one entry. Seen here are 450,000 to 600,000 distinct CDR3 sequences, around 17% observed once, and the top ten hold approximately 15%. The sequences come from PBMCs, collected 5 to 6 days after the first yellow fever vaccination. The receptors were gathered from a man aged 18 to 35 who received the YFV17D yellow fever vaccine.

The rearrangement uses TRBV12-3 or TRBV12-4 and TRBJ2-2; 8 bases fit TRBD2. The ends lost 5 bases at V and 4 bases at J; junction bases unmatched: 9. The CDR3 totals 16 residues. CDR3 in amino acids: CASSAGGLRVTGELFF. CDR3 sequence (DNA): TGTGCCAGCAGTGCGGGGGGTCTTCGGGTCACCGGGGAGCTGTTTTTT.

In nucleotides, the CDR3 is TGTGCCAGCAGTACGGGGACGGGTGGAGATGCTGAAGCTTTCTTT. Its protein product is CASSTGTGGDAEAFF. The rearrangement uses TRBV6-1 and TRBJ1-1; possible D gene TRBD1, 5 bases. The CDR3 runs to 15 residues. Trimming cost V 5 bases and J 6 bases, with 19 bases left between them. Per germline, CDR1 MNHNS and CDR2 SASEGT.

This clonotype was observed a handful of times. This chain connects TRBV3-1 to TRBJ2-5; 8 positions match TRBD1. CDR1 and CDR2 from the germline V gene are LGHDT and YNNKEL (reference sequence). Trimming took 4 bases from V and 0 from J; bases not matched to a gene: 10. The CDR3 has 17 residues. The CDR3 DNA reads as TGTGCCAGCAGCCGAACCATGGACAGGGCCGACCAAGAGACCCAGTACTTC. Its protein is CASSRTMDRADQETQYF.

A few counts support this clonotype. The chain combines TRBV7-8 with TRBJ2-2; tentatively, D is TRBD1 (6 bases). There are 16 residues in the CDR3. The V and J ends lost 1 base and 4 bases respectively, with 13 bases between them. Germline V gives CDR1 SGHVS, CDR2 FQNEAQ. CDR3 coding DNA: TGTGCCAGCAGCTTAGGACAGGCCCTGGGCACCGGGGAGCTGTTTTTT. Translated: CASSLGQALGTGELFF.

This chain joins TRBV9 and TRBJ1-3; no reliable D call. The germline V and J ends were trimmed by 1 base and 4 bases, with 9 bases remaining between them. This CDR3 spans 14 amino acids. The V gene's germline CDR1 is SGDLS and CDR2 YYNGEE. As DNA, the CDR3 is TGTGCCAGCAGCGTAACCGGGTGGGGAAACACCATATATTTT. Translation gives CASSVTGWGNTIYF.

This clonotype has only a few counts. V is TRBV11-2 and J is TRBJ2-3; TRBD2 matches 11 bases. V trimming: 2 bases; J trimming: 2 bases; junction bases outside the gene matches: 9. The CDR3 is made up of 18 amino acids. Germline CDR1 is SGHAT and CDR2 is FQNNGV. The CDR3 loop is CASSLSLAGGPDTDTQYF. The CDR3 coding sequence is TGTGCCAGCAGCTTAAGTCTAGCGGGGGGTCCAGACACAGATACGCAGTATTTT.

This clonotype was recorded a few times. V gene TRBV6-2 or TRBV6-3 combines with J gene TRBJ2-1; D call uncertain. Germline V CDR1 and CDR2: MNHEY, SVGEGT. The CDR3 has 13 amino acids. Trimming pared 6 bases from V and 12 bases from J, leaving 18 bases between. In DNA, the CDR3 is TGTGCCAGCAGCCTCACGAACAATGCTGGGCAGTTCTTC. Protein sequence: CASSLTNNAGQFF.

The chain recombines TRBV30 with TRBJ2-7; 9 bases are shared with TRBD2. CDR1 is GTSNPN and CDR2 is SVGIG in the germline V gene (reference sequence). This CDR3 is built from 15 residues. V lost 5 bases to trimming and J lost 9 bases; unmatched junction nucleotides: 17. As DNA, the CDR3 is TGTGCCTGGGGTGCTGGGGGACTAGCTTTTCTGCGGCAGTACTTC. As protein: CAWGAGGLAFLRQYF.